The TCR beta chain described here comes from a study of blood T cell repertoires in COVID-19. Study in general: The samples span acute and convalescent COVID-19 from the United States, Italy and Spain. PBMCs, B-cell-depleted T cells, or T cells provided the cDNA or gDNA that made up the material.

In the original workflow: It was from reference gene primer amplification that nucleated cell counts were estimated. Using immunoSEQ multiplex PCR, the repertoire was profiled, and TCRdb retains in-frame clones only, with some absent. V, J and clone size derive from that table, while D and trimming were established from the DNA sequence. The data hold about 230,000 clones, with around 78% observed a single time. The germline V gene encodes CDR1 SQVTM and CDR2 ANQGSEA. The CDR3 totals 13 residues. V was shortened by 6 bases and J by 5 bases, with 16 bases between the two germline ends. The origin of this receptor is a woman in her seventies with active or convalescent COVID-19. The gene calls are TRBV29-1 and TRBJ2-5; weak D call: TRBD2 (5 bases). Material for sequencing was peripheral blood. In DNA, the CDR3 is TGCAGCGTGGCTCGGGGTGCCGGGGAGACCCAGTACTTC. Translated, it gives CSVARGAGETQYF.